What follows are 24 T cell receptor beta chains derived from one specimen sequenced in a study of cytomegalovirus exposure and HLA in healthy donors. The PCR contained 60 Vbeta and 13 Jbeta primers. The assay was immunoSEQ multiplex PCR, and TCRdb's table has in-frame clones only and misses some. This table holds 75,000 to 80,000 clones, over 70% found once. Material: PBMCs. The receptors stem from a male donor in good health and CMV-seronegative.

The rearrangement links TRBV5-1 to TRBJ2-2, with D possibly matching TRBD2 (6 bases). The germline V gene has CDR1 SGHRS and CDR2 YFSETQ. Trimming took 6 bases from V and 0 from J, leaving 15 bases between them. The CDR3 covers 16 residues. The CDR3 region has the DNA TGCGCCAGCACGGGTGTAACGGGAGCGAACACCGGGGAGCTGTTTTTT. This encodes CASTGVTGANTGELFF. Supplemented by reference TRBV5-1 and TRBJ2-2, the full variable domain reads KAGVTQTPRYLIKTRGQQVTLSCSPISGHRSVSWYQQTPGQGLQFLFEYFSETQRNKGNFPGRFSGRQFSNSRSEMNVSTLELGDSALYLCASTGVTGANTGELFFGEGSRLTVL.

This chain uses TRBV7-8 with TRBJ1-1, with TRBD1 as a possible D gene (6 bases). The CDR3 is 13 amino acids. Germline V lookup: CDR1 SGHVS, CDR2 FQNEAQ. The V end lost 2 bases, the J end lost 4 bases, and 8 bases lay between the germline ends. The CDR3 DNA is TGTGCCAGCAGCTTACAGGGGTTCACTGAAGCTTTCTTT. It translates to CASSLQGFTEAFF.

CDR3 amino acids: CASSPPNLNTEAFF. In nucleotides, the CDR3 is TGTGCCAGCTCACCCCCAAACTTGAACACTGAAGCTTTCTTT. The chain links TRBV18 to TRBJ1-1; no reliable D call. The germline V gene encodes CDR1 KGHSH and CDR2 LQKENI. V lost 3 bases to trimming and J lost 0 bases, with 8 bases between them. The CDR3 extends over 14 amino acids.

This clone was detected only a few times. The genes are TRBV5-4 and TRBJ2-5; 8 bases line up with TRBD2. Germline V lookup: CDR1 SGHNT, CDR2 YYREEE (reference sequence). The CDR3 has 15 residues. V was clipped by 3 bases and J by 3 bases; unmatched bases: 7. The CDR3 sequence: CASSSKSSGEETQYF. CDR3 nucleotides: TGTGCCAGCAGCTCAAAAAGTAGCGGGGAAGAGACCCAGTACTTC.

The genes are TRBV6-1 and TRBJ2-7; D perhaps matches TRBD1 (5 bases). V was shortened by 2 bases and J by 3 bases, with 14 bases between the two germline ends. Germline values: CDR1 MNHNS, CDR2 SASEGT. This CDR3 region has 15 residues. Written as DNA, the CDR3 is TGTGCCAGCAGTGAATCGGCAGGGATTTTCTACGAGCAGTACTTC. It yields the protein CASSESAGIFYEQYF.

This clone was counted a single time. This rearrangement joins TRBV21-1 to TRBJ2-1; the DNA was not used to check the table's D call, TRBD2. TRBV21-1 is assigned pseudogene status. The CDR3 contains 16 residues. Here the CDR3 reads CASSKGRWRTYNEQFF. CDR3 nucleotide sequence: TGTGCCAGCAGCAAAGGGAGATGGAGGACCTACAATGAGCAGTTCTTC.

This rearrangement joins TRBV28 to TRBJ2-7; 7 bases are a match to TRBD2. Germline CDR1 MDHEN, CDR2 SYDVKM. V trimming: 2 bases; J trimming: 0 bases; junction bases outside the gene matches: 10. The CDR3 length is 17 residues. CDR3 nucleotide sequence: TGTGCCAGCAGTTTAGGCGGCCTAGCGGTTAGCTCCTACGAGCAGTACTTC. This codes for CASSLGGLAVSSYEQYF.

The sample holds one count of this clone. V usage is TRBV9 and J usage is TRBJ2-5, with 7 bases lining up with TRBD1. Germline-derived CDR1 and CDR2 are SGDLS and YYNGEE. With 4 bases clipped from V and 1 base from J, the junction kept 7 bases outside the gene matches. This CDR3 contains 15 residues. In DNA form, the CDR3 reads TGTGCCAGCAGCCCAGGACAGGTACGCCAAGAGACCCAGTACTTC. Translated: CASSPGQVRQETQYF.

V usage is TRBV2 and J usage is TRBJ1-5; D uncertain. V lost 4 bases and J lost 7, with 8 bases in between. Germline V gene data show CDR1 as SNHLY and CDR2 as FYNNEI. This CDR3 is 12 amino acids long. CDR3 bases: TGTGCCAGCAGTGTGGAGCCCCAGCCCCAGCATTTT. This encodes CASSVEPQPQHF.

The chain recombines TRBV5-6 with TRBJ2-1; 12 bases map to TRBD2. The V and J ends lost 1 base and 8 bases, in that order; junction bases with no gene match: 4. The CDR3 is 15 amino acids. Germline CDR1 SGHDT, CDR2 YYEEEE. The CDR3 region is CASSLLAGGPHEQFF. The CDR3 DNA reads as TGTGCCAGCAGCTTGCTAGCGGGAGGGCCGCATGAGCAGTTCTTC. The full variable domain, rest sourced from reference TRBV5-6 and TRBJ2-1, is DAGVTQSPTHLIKTRGQQVTLRCSPKSGHDTVSWYQQALGQGPQFIFQYYEEEERQRGNFPDRFSGHQFPNYSSELNVNALLLGDSALYLCASSLLAGGPHEQFFGPGTRLTVL.

This chain joins TRBV7-9 and TRBJ2-5, with D perhaps TRBD1 (7 bases). Trimming took 2 bases from V and 5 from J, leaving 12 bases between them. CDR1 and CDR2 (germline): SEHNR, FQNEAQ (reference sequence). The CDR3 contains 14 residues. The CDR3 loop reads CASSLQGEVETQYF. For the CDR3, the DNA is TGTGCCAGCAGCTTACAGGGGGAGGTTGAGACCCAGTACTTC.

This clone was seen a single time. The chain couples TRBV6-1 to TRBJ1-5; D is perhaps TRBD1 (6 bases). CDR1 is MNHNS, CDR2 SASEGT, per germline. The CDR3 extends over 14 amino acids. The ends were cut back, 8 bases at V and 4 bases at J, with 15 bases in the middle. CDR3 sequence: CASSSSRGNQPQHF. Here the CDR3 DNA reads TGTGCCAGCTCTTCGTCCAGGGGAAATCAGCCCCAGCATTTT.

A single count supports this clone. This chain links TRBV9 with TRBJ2-7; TRBD1 matches at 7 bases. CDR1 and CDR2 from the germline V gene are SGDLS and YYNGEE. Losses at the gene ends were 4 bases for V and 4 bases for J; bases not matched to a gene: 8. The CDR3 is 14 residues long. The DNA for the CDR3 is TGTGCCAGCAGCCACGGAACAGGGGAGTACGAGCAGTACTTC. The encoded protein is CASSHGTGEYEQYF. The full variable domain, rest sourced from reference TRBV9 and TRBJ2-7, is DSGVTQTPKHLITATGQRVTLRCSPRSGDLSVYWYQQSLDQGLQFLIQYYNGEERAKGNILERFSAQQFPDLHSELNLSSLELGDSALYFCASSHGTGEYEQYFGPGTRLTVT.

This clone was observed a single time. V gene TRBV5-1 combines with J gene TRBJ2-7, with a tentative D call TRBD2 (5 bases). V gave up 2 bases and J gave up 2 bases, with 14 bases separating them. Per the germline V gene, CDR1 is SGHRS and CDR2 is YFSETQ. The CDR3 contains 15 residues. The CDR3 spells CASSLGPSGTYEQYF. The CDR3 DNA follows: TGCGCCAGCAGCTTAGGTCCCAGCGGAACCTACGAGCAGTACTTC.

The chain joins TRBV6-7 to TRBJ2-7, with a tentative D call TRBD1 (6 bases). TRBV6-7 qualifies as an ORF whose function is uncertain. CDR3 size: 15 residues. Trimming took 7 bases from V and 2 from J, leaving 18 bases between them. The CDR3: CASTAGTKTTYEQYF. DNA for the CDR3: TGTGCCAGCACCGCCGGGACAAAAACAACCTACGAGCAGTACTTC.

The chain has TRBV25-1 and TRBJ2-5, with D unclear. The last part of the DNA fits TRBJ2-7 better; the J call may be wrong. Germline V gene sequence: CDR1 MGHDK, CDR2 SYGVNS. The CDR3 loop spans 13 amino acids. The CDR3 region has the DNA TGTGCCAGCAGTGGCCCTACCGACTACGAGCAGTACTTC. This encodes CASSGPTDYEQYF.

The J gene is TRBJ1-2, the V gene TRBV28; the D is unclear. In germline, CDR1 is MDHEN, CDR2 SYDVKM. V dropped 7 bases and J dropped 8 bases, with 17 bases sitting between them. The CDR3 spans 13 residues. The CDR3 nucleotides read TGTGCCAGCAAGCAAAGGGAGTTGCGGGGCTACACCTTC. It is translated as CASKQRELRGYTF.

The CDR3 DNA reads TGTGCCAGCAAGGCGGGACTAGCGGGGGACGAGCAGTACTTC. This encodes CASKAGLAGDEQYF. The genes are TRBV6-1 and TRBJ2-7; 14 nucleotides agree with TRBD2. The germline CDR1 and CDR2 sequences are MNHNS and SASEGT. V was pared by 7 bases and J by 5 bases, with 4 bases of the junction left unmatched. This CDR3 region has 14 residues.

Only a few counts were recorded for this clone. The chain links TRBV28 to TRBJ2-5; 11 bases match TRBD2. This CDR3 is 13 amino acids long. V shed 11 bases and J 7 bases; nucleotides not matched to a gene: 9. Germline lookup yields CDR1 MDHEN and CDR2 SYDVKM. The CDR3 reads CAAQLAGVGTQYF. CDR3 DNA: TGTGCCGCTCAACTAGCGGGAGTAGGGACCCAGTACTTC.

As to this clone: A read error may produce the germline difference seen at one junction end. V and J are TRBV10-2 and TRBJ1-1; 9 bases match TRBD1. From germline, CDR1 is WSHSY and CDR2 SAAADI. CDR3 length: 15 amino acids. The CDR3 bases are TGCGCCAGCGCGAGCACAGGGGGCTGGAACCCTGAAGCTTTCTTT. Its protein is CASASTGGWNPEAFF.

This clone was recorded once. The chain employs TRBV14 and TRBJ2-5, with TRBD2 identical over 14 bases. V lost 0 bases, J lost 7 bases, and 19 bases stayed unmatched. The CDR3 extends over 21 amino acids. CDR1 is SGHDN, CDR2 FVKESK, per germline. This CDR3 reads CASSQDRRLAGGGGKIRTQYF. The CDR3 DNA is TGTGCCAGCAGCCAAGATCGGAGACTAGCGGGAGGGGGTGGCAAGATTCGGACCCAGTACTTC.

The genes are TRBV5-1 and TRBJ2-5; TRBD2 matches at 8 bases. The CDR3 extends over 16 amino acids. The ends lost 7 bases at V and 3 bases at J; junction bases unmatched: 14. CDR1 is SGHRS and CDR2 is YFSETQ in the germline V gene. CDR3 sequence (DNA): TGCGCCAGCTCCCAGACGGTAGCGGGATTAGAAGAGACCCAGTACTTC. This sequence encodes CASSQTVAGLEETQYF.

The chain couples TRBV2 to TRBJ2-5; perhaps TRBD2 as D (6 bases). The V end was cut by 6 bases, the J end by 4 bases, with 15 bases between. The CDR3 runs to 14 residues. Looked up from germline, CDR1 is SNHLY and CDR2 is FYNNEI. This chain's CDR3 is CASRRDSQPETQYF. In DNA form, the CDR3 reads TGTGCCAGCAGGCGGGACTCGCAACCAGAGACCCAGTACTTC.

The rearrangement uses TRBV18 and TRBJ2-3; 9 nucleotides align to TRBD2. After removal of 4 bases from V and 1 base from J, the junction contained 9 bases not matched to a gene. The germline V gene encodes CDR1 KGHSH and CDR2 LQKENI. The CDR3 has 17 amino acids. CDR3 DNA: TGTGCCAGCTCACTCTACCGAGCGGGGGGTGGCACAGATACGCAGTATTTT. Translation: CASSLYRAGGGTDTQYF.